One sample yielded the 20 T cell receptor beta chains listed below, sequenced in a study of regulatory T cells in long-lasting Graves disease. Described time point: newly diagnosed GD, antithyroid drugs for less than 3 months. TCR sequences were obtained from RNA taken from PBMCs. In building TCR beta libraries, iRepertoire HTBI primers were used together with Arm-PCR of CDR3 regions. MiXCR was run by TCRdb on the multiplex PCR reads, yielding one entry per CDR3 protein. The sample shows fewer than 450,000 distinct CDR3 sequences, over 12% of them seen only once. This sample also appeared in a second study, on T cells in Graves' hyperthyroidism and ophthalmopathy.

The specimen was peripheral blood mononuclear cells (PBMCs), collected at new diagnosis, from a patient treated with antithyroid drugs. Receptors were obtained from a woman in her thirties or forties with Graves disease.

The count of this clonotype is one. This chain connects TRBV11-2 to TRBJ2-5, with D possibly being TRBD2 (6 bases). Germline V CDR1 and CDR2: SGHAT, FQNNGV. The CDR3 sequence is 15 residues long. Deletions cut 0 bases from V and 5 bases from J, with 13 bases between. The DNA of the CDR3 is TGTGCCAGCAGCTTAGATGGAGGGCCGTGGGAGACCCAGTACTTC. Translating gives CASSLDGGPWETQYF.

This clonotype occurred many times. The CDR3 DNA follows: TGTGCCAGCAGACTAGCGGGAACCGGAACCGGGGAGCTGTTTTTT. It yields the protein CASRLAGTGTGELFF. The V call is TRBV2, the J call TRBJ2-2; 10 bases map to TRBD2. V lost 6 bases to trimming and J lost 5 bases; unmatched junction nucleotides: 6. The CDR3 contains 15 residues. Germline V gene lookup returns CDR1 SNHLY and CDR2 FYNNEI.

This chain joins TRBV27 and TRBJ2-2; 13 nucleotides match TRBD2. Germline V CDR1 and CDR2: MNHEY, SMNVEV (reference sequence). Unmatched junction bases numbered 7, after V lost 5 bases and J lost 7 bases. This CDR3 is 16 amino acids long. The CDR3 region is CASSLRLAGGVGELFF. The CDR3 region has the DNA TGTGCCAGCAGTCTAAGACTAGCGGGAGGTGTCGGGGAGCTGTTTTTT.

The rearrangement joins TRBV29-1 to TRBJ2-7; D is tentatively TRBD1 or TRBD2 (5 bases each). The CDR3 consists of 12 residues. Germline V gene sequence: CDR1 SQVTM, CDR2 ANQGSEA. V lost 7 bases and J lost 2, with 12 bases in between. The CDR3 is CSARDGPYEQYF. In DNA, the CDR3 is TGCAGCGCCCGGGACGGACCCTACGAGCAGTACTTC.

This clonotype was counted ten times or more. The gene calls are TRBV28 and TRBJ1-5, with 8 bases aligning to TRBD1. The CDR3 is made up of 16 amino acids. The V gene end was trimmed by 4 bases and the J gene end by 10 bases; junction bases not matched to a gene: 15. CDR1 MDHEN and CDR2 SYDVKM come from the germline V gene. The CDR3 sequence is CASSSPWTGRNLPQHF. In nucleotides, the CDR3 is TGTGCCAGCAGTTCTCCTTGGACAGGGCGAAACCTACCCCAGCATTTT. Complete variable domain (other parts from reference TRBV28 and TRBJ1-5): DVKVTQSSRYLVKRTGEKVFLECVQDMDHENMFWYRQDPGLGLRLIYFSYDVKMKEKGDIPEGYSVSREKKERFSLILESASTNQTSMYLCASSSPWTGRNLPQHFGDGTRLSIL.

CDR3 sequence: CSVGLAGVGTGELFF. The CDR3 bases are TGCAGCGTCGGACTAGCGGGAGTGGGGACCGGGGAGCTGTTTTTT. This chain links TRBV29-1 with TRBJ2-2, with 13 bases fitting TRBD2. Germline V gene sequence: CDR1 SQVTM, CDR2 ANQGSEA. The CDR3 covers 15 residues. V was clipped by 6 bases and J by 5 bases; unmatched bases: 6.

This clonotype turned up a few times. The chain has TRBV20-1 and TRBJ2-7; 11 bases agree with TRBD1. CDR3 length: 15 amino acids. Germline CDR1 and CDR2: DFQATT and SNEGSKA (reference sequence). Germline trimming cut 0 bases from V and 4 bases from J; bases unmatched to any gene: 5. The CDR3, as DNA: TGCAGTGCTAGAGACCCCGGACAGGGGGCTTACGAGCAGTACTTC. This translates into CSARDPGQGAYEQYF.

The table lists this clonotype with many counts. Here the CDR3 reads CASSYPPPWNDQPQHF. CDR3 coding DNA: TGTGCCAGCAGTTACCCCCCCCCGTGGAACGATCAGCCCCAGCATTTT. The chain employs TRBV6-2 or TRBV6-3 and TRBJ1-5; D remains ambiguous. This CDR3 comprises 16 residues. V dropped 2 bases and J dropped 5 bases, with 16 bases sitting between them. Germline assignment: CDR1 MNHEY and CDR2 SVGEGT.

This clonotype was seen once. The chain's CDR3 is CASSQGAVGAYEQYF. CDR3 DNA: TGCGCCAGCAGCCAAGGAGCAGTCGGGGCGTACGAGCAGTACTTC. This sequence joins TRBV4-1 and TRBJ2-7, with D perhaps assigned TRBD1 or TRBD2 (5 bases each). The CDR3 consists of 15 residues. Between the trimmed V and J ends, which lost 1 base and 4 bases, there was a span of 14 bases. Per the germline V gene, CDR1 is MGHRA and CDR2 is YSYEKL.

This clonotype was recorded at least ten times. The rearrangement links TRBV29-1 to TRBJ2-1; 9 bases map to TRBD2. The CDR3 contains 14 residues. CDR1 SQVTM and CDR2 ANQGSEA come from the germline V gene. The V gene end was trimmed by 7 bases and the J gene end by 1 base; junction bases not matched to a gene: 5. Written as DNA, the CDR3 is TGCAGCGACATAGCGGGAGATTCCTACAATGAGCAGTTCTTC. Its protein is CSDIAGDSYNEQFF.

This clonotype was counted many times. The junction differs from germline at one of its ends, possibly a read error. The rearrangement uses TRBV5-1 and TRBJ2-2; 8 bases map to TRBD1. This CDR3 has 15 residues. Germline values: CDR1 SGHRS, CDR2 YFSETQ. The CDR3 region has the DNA TGTGCCAGCAGCTTCGGACAGGGTGACACCGGGGAGCTGTTTTTT. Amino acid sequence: CASSFGQGDTGELFF.

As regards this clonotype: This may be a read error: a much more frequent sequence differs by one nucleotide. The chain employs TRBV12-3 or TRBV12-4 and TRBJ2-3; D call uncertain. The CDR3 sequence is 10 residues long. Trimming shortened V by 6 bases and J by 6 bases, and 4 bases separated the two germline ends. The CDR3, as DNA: TGTGCCAGCAGCATGGATACGCAGTATTTT. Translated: CASSMDTQYF.

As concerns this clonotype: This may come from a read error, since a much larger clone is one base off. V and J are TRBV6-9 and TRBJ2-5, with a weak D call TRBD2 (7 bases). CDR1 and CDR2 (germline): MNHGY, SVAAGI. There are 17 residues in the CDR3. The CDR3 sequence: CANSSSPWRGLQETQYF. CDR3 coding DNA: TGTGCCAACAGTTCCTCTCCCTGGCGGGGGCTCCAAGAGACCCAGTACTTC.

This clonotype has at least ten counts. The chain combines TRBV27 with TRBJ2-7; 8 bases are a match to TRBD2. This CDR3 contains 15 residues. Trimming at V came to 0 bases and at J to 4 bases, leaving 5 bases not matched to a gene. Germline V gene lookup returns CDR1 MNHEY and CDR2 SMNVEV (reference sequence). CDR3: CASSLSGLVDYEQYF. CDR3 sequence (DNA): TGTGCCAGCAGTTTATCGGGACTAGTAGATTACGAGCAGTACTTC.

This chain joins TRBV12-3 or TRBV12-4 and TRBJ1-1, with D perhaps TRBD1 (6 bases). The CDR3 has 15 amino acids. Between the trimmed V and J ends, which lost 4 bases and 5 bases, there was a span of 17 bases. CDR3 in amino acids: CASSSSQGWGTEAFF. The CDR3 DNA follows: TGTGCCAGCAGTTCATCCCAGGGGTGGGGGACTGAAGCTTTCTTT.

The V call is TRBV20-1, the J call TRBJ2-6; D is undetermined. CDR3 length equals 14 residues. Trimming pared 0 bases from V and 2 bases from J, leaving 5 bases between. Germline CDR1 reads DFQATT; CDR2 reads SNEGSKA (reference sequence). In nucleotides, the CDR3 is TGCAGTGCTAGAGATCATGCTGGGGCCAACGTCCTGACTTTC. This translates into CSARDHAGANVLTF.

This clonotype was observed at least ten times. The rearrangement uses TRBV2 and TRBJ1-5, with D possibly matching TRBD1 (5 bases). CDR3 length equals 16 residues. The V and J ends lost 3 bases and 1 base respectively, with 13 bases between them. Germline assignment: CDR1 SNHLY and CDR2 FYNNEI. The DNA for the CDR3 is TGTGCCAGCAGTGAGTGGGGGGACTTGAGCAATCAGCCCCAGCATTTT. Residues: CASSEWGDLSNQPQHF. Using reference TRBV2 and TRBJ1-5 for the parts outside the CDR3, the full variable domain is EPEVTQTPSHQVTQMGQEVILRCVPISNHLYFYWYRQILGQKVEFLVSFYNNEISEKSEIFDDQFSVERPDGSNFTLKIRSTKLEDSAMYFCASSEWGDLSNQPQHFGDGTRLSIL.

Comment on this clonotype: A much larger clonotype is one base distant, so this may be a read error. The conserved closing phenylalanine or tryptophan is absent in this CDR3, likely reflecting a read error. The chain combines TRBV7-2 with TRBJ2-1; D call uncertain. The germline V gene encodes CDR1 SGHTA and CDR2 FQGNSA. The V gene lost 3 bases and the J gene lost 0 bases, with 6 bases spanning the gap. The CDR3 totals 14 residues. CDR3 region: CASSFWSSYNEQFL. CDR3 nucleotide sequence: TGTGCCAGCAGCTTCTGGAGCTCCTACAATGAGCAGTTCCTC.

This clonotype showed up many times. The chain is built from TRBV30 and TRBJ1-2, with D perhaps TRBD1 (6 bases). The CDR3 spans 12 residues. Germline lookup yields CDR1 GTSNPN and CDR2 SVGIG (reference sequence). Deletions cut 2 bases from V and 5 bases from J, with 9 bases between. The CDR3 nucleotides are TGTGCCTGGAGTCCAGGGGTATATGGCTACACCTTC. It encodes CAWSPGVYGYTF.

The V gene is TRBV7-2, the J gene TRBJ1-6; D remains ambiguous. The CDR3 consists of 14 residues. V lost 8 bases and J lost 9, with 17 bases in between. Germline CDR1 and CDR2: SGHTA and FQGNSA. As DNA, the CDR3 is TGTGCCAGCCAACATGACGGAGCGGGTTCACCCCTCCACTTT. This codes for CASQHDGAGSPLHF.